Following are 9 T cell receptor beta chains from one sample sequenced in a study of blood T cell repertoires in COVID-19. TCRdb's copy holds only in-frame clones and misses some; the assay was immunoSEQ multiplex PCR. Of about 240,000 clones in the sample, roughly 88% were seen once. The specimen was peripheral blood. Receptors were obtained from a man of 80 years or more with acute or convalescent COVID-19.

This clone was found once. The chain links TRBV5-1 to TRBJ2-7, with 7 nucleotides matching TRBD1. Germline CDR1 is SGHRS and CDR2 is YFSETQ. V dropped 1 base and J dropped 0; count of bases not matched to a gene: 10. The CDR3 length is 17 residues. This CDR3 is CASSLRVGRGSSYEQYF. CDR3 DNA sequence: TGCGCCAGCAGCTTGAGAGTGGGCAGGGGGTCCTCCTACGAGCAGTACTTC.

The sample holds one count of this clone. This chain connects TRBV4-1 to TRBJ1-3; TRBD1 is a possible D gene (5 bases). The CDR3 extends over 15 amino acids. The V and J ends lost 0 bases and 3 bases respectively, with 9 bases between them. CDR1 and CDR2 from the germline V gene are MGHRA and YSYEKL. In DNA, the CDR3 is TGCGCCAGCAGCCAAGATCCGGGGGGTGGAAACACCATATATTTT. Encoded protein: CASSQDPGGGNTIYF.

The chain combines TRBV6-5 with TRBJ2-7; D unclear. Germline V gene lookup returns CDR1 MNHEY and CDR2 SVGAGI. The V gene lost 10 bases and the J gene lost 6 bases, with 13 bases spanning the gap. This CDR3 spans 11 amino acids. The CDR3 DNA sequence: TGTGCCACTTCAATGTCCGGCGAGCAGTACTTC. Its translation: CATSMSGEQYF.

The CDR3 region is CASSTSPPQAYGYTF. DNA for the CDR3: TGTGCCAGCAGTACGTCCCCTCCGCAGGCCTATGGCTACACCTTC. The chain uses TRBV27 and TRBJ1-2; D uncertain. The CDR3 covers 15 residues. CDR1 MNHEY and CDR2 SMNVEV come from the germline V gene (reference sequence). Trimming cost V 5 bases and J 4 bases, with 17 bases left between them.

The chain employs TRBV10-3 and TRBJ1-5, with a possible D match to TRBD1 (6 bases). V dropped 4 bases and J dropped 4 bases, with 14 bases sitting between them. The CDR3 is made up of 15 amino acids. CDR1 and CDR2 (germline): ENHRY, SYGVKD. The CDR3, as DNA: TGTGCCATCAGTGTTGACAGGACCCCAAATCAGCCCCAGCATTTT. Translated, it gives CAISVDRTPNQPQHF.

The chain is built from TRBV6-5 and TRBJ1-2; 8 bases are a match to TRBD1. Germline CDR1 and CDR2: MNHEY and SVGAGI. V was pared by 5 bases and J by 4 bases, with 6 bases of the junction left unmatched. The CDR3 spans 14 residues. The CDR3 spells CASSPYDRGYGYTF. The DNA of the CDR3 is TGTGCCAGCAGTCCGTACGACAGGGGCTATGGCTACACCTTC.

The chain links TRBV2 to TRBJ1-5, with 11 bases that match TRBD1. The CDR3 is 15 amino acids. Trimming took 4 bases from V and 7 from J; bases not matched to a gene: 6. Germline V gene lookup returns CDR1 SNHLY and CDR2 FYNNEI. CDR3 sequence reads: CASSAGQGAGQPQHF. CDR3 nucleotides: TGTGCCAGCAGTGCAGGACAGGGGGCCGGGCAGCCCCAGCATTTT.

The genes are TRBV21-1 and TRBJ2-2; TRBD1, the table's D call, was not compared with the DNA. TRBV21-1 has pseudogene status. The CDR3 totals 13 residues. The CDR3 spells CASSPQGTGELFF. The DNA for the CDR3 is TGTGCCAGCAGTCCACAGGGAACCGGGGAGCTGTTTTTT.

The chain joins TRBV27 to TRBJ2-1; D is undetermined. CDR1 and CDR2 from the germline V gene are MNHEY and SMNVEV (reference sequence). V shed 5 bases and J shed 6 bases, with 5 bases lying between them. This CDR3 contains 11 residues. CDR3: CASSKLNEQFF. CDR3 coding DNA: TGTGCCAGCAGTAAACTCAATGAGCAGTTCTTC.